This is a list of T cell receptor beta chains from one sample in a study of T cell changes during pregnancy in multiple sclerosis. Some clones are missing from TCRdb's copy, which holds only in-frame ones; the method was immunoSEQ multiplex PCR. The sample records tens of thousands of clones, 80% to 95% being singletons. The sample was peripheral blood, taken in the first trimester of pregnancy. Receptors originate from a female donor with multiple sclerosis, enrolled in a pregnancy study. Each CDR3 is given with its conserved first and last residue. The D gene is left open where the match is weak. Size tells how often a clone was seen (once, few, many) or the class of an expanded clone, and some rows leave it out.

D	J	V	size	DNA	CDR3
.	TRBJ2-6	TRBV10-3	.	TGTGCCATCAGTGAGGTTTTAGGGGTTGGGGCCAACGTCCTGACTTTC	CAISEVLGVGANVLTF
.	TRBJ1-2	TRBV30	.	TGTGCCTGGGCTGCGGTTGTGGGGGCGGGTGGCTACACCTTC	CAWAAVVGAGGYTF
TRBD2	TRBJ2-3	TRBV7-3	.	TGTGCCAGCAGCTTACTAGCGGGGGGGGGAACAGATACGCAGTATTTT	CASSLLAGGGTDTQYF
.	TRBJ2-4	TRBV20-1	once	TGCAGTGCCCGCAACGGACAGATTCAGTACTTC	CSARNGQIQYF
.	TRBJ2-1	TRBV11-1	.	TGTGCCAGCAGCTTATTTAATTCACAGGGTGGTACCTACAATGAGCAGTTCTTC	CASSLFNSQGGTYNEQFF
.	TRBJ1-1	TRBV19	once	TGTGCCAGTAGTTCACAGGGCCCGAACACTGAAGCTTTCTTT	CASSSQGPNTEAFF
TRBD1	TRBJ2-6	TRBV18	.	TGTGCCAGCTCACCCTCGACAGGGGCTGGGGCCAACGTCCTGACTTTC	CASSPSTGAGANVLTF
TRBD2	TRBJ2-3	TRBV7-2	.	TGTGCCAGCAGCTTAGCGCTAATTGGGACTAGCGGGGAACCTAGCACAGATACGCAGTATTTT	CASSLALIGTSGEPSTDTQYF
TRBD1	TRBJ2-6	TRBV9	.	TGTGCCAGCACCGGAGGGACAGGGGACCTCTCTGGGGCCAACGTCCTGACTTTC	CASTGGTGDLSGANVLTF
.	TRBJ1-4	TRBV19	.	TGTGCCAGTAGGGGATTATCAGGGACAACTAATGAAAAACTGTTTTTT	CASRGLSGTTNEKLFF
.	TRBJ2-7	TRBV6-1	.	TGTGCCAGCAGTGAAGCTAGTGGTCCCTACGAGCAGTACTTC	CASSEASGPYEQYF
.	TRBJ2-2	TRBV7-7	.	TGTGCCAGCAGCTTAGTCGTCAGGGCAAACACCGGGGAGCTGTTTTTT	CASSLVVRANTGELFF
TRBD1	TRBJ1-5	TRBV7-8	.	TGTGCCAGCAGCCCGGGACAGGGCAATCAGCCCCAGCATTTT	CASSPGQGNQPQHF
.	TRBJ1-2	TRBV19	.	TGTGCCAGTAGTTCGGGGGAGAACTATGGCTACACCTTC	CASSSGENYGYTF
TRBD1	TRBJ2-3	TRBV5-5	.	TGTGCCAGCAGCCGAGGAACCGGACAGGCACAAGCAGATACGCAGTATTTT	CASSRGTGQAQADTQYF
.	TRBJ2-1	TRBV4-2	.	TGTGCCAGCAGCCAAGGACCGGCGGGCCTCTTTTACAATGAGCAGTTCTTC	CASSQGPAGLFYNEQFF
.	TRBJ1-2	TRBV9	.	TGTGCCAGCAGCCAGGGCCAACCAGGGCTCTATGGCTACACCTTC	CASSQGQPGLYGYTF
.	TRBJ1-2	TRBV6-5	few	TGTGCCAGCTCCTATAGGGGTGTCGGCTACACCTTC	CASSYRGVGYTF
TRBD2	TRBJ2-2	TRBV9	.	TGTGCCAGCAGCGTATGGGGACTAGCGAACACCGGGGAGCTGTTTTTT	CASSVWGLANTGELFF
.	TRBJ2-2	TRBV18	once	TGTGCCAGCTCACCGATCCAGATCGCGAACACCGGGGAGCTGTTTTTT	CASSPIQIANTGELFF